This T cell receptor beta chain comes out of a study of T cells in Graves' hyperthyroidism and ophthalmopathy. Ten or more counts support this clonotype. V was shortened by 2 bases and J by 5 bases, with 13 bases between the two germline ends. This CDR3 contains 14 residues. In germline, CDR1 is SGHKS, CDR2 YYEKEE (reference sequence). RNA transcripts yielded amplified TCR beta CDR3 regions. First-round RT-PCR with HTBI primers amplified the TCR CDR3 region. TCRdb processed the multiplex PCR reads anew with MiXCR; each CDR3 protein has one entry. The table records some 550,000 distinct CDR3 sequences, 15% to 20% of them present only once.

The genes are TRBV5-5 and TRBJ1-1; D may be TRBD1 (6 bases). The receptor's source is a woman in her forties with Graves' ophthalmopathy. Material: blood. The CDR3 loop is CASSFSGGETEAFF. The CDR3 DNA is TGTGCCAGCAGCTTTAGCGGGGGCGAAACTGAAGCTTTCTTT.